Listed here is a single T cell receptor beta chain. Its antigen is currently not known. No base quality values were provided; no much bigger clone lies one nucleotide off. These data belong to a study of blood T cell repertoires in COVID-19 (dated by TCRdb to the early 2020s). For context, the study as a whole: Samples covering the acute and convalescent phases of COVID-19 were provided by collaborators in the United States, Italy and Spain. Where available, HLA class I and class II types were obtained from metadata supplied by the sample provider rather than from assay-based typing. The dataset comprised deeply sampled blood TCRbeta repertoires from subjects exposed to, actively infected with, or recovered from COVID-19. The repertoires were released in a freely available public database meant as a resource for research on the immune response to SARS-CoV-2. The prospective study material was composed of cDNA or gDNA derived from T cells, B-cell-depleted T cells, or PBMCs. The samples were drawn from the first 160 participants of the ongoing ImmuneRACE study and from more than 1,000 subjects provided by 6 global collaborators. A de-identified subject ID, COVID-19 status, age in years and sex were almost always included in the sample metadata.

TCRbeta CDR3 regions were amplified from genomic DNA by means of the immunoSEQ Assay, a bias-controlled multiplex PCR. The authors processed their data as follows. The number of nucleated cells in each sample was estimated by amplification of reference gene primers within the assay. To quantify the absolute abundance of each unique TCRbeta CDR3 rearrangement, sequence reads were collapsed and filtered. For each sample, productive Simpson clonality was calculated as the square root of Simpson's diversity index across productive rearrangements. TCRdb holds this immuneACCESS table with in-frame rearrangements only. Some clones are missing; in checked studies, unresolved V genes explain under half, and the rest has no known cause. The V and J calls and clone size come from that table; D and trimming were worked out from the DNA. Here the sample has some 140,000 clones; more than 80% occur a single time. The ten top clones hold more than 3.5% of the sample.

The collaborating institutions used their own protocols to collect whole blood in K2EDTA tubes. For TCRbeta analysis, collaborators shipped samples as frozen whole blood, isolated PBMCs, or DNA extracted from either of those sample types. From the cysteine through the phenylalanine, the CDR3 covers 13 amino acids. Here the CDR3 DNA is all that survives: 39 bases in frame from base 1. CDR1 and CDR2 are read off the germline V gene as SGHAT and FQNNGV. Deletion took 6 bases off V and 1 base off J, with a span of 9 bases between the germline ends. What the study reported, not specific to this receptor: The amount of clinical and demographic metadata varied by source and participant and was provided uncurated.

The TCR was taken from a human donor in a cohort sampled during active COVID-19. In this chain, TRBV11-2 is recombined with TRBJ1-1; the D gene cannot be resolved reliably. Sequenced material: peripheral blood. DNA sequence: TGTGCCAGCAGTCCAGGCTGGAACACTGAAGCTTTCTTT. Its translation reads: CASSPGWNTEAFF.